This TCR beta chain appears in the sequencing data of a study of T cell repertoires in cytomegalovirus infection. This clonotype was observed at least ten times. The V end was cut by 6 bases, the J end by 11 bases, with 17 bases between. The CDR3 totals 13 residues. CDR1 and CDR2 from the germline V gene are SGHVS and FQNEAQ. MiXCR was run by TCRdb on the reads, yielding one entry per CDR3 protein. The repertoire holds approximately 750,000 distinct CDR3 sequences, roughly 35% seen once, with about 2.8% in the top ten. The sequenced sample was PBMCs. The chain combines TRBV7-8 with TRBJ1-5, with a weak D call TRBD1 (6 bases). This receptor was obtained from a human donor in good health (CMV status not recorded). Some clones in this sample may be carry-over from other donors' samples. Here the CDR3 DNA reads TGTGCCAGCAGTACATTCGGGGGGGGCACCCAGCATTTT. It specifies CASSTFGGGTQHF.